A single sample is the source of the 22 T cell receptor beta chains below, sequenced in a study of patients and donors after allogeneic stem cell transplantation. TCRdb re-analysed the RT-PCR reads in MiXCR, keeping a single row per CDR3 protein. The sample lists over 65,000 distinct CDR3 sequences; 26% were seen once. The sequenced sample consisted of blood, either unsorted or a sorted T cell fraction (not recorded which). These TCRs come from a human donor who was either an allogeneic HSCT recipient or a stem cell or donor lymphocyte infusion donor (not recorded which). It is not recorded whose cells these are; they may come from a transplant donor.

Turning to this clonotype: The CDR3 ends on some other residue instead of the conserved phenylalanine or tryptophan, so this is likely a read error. CDR3: CAISGQGSNEQFS. As DNA, the CDR3 is TGTGCCATCAGTGGACAGGGAAGCAATGAGCAGTTCTCC. The chain is built from TRBV10-3 and TRBJ2-1, with TRBD1 matching 7 bases. After removal of 4 bases from V and 6 bases from J, the junction contained 3 bases not matched to a gene. Looked up from germline, CDR1 is ENHRY and CDR2 is SYGVKD. The CDR3 extends over 13 amino acids.

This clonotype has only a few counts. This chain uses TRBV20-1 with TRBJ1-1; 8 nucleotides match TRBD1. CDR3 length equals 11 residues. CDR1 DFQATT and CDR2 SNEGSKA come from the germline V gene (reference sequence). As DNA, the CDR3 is TGCCCTACAGGGGGAGGCACTGAAGCTTTCTTT. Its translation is CPTGGGTEAFF.

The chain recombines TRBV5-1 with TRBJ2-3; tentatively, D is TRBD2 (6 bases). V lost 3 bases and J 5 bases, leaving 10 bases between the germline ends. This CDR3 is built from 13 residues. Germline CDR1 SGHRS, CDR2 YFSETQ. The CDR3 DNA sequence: TGCGCCAGCAGCTCCCTGGGGGGAGATACGCAGTATTTT. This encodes CASSSLGGDTQYF.

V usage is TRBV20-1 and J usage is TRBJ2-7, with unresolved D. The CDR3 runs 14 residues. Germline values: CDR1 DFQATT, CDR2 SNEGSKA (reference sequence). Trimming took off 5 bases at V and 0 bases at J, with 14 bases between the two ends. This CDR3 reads CSAARRSLSYEQYF. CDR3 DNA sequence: TGCAGTGCTGCTAGACGGAGCCTCTCCTACGAGCAGTACTTC.

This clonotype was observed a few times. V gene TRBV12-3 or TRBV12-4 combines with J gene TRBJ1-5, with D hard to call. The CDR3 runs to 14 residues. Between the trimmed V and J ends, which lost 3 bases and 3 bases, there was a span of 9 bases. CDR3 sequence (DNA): TGTGCCAGCAGTTTCGATACAGACAATCAGCCCCAGCATTTT. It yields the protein CASSFDTDNQPQHF.

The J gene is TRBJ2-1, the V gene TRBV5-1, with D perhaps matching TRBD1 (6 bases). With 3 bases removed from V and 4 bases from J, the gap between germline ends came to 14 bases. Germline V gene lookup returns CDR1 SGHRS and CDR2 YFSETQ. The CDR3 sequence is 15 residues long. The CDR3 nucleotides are TGCGCCAGCAGCTCCGGGACACTCGGGTACAATGAGCAGTTCTTC. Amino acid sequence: CASSSGTLGYNEQFF.

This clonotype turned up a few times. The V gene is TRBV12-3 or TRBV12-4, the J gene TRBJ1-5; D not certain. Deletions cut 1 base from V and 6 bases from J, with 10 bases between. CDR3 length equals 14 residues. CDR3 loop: CASSLGPSGQPQHF. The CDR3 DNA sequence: TGTGCCAGCAGTTTAGGACCCTCGGGTCAGCCCCAGCATTTT.

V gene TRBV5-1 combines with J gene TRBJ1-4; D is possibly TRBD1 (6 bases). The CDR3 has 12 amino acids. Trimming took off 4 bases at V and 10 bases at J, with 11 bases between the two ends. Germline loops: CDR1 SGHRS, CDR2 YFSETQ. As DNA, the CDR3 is TGCGCCAGCAGCAGGGGGGACGGAAAACTGTTTTTT. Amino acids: CASSRGDGKLFF.

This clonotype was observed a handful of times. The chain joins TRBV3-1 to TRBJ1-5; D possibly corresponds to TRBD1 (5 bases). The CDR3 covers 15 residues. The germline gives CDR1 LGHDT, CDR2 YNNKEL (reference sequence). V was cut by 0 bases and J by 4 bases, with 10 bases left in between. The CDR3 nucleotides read TGTGCCAGCAGCCAAGAATTGGGGGGAAATCAGCCCCAGCATTTT. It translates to CASSQELGGNQPQHF.

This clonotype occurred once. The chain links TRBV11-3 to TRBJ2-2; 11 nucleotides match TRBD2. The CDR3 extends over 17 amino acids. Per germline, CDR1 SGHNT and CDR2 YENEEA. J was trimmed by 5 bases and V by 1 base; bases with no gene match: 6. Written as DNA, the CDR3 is TGTGCCAGCAGCTTAGGACTAGCGGGGTCACATACCGGGGAGCTGTTTTTT. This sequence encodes CASSLGLAGSHTGELFF.

This chain's CDR3 is CASSPGWEETQYF. CDR3 DNA sequence: TGTGCCAGCAGCCCTGGTTGGGAAGAGACCCAGTACTTC. V and J are TRBV7-3 and TRBJ2-5; the D is unclear. The CDR3 runs 13 residues. Trimming stripped 5 bases from V and 3 bases from J, with 10 bases between. Germline loops: CDR1 SGHTA, CDR2 FQGTGA.

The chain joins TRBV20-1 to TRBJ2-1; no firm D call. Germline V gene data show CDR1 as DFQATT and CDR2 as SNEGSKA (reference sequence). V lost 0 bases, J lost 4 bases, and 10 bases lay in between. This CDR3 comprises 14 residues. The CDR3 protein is CSARDLMGYNEQFF. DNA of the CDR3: TGCAGTGCTAGAGATCTCATGGGATACAATGAGCAGTTCTTC.

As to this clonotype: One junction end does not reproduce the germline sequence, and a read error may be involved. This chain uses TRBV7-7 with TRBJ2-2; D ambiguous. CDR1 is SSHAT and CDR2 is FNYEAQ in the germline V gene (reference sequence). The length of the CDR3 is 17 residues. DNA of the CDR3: TGTGCTAGCAGCTTAGGACCGCTCTCAGGGAACACCGGGGAGCTGTTTTTT. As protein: CASSLGPLSGNTGELFF.

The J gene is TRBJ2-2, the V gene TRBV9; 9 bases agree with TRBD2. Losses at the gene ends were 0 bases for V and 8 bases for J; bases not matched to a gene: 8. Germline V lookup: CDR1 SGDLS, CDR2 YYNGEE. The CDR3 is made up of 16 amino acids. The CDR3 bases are TGTGCCAGCAGCGTAGGACTAGCGGACTCTAAAGGGGAGCTGTTTTTT. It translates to CASSVGLADSKGELFF.

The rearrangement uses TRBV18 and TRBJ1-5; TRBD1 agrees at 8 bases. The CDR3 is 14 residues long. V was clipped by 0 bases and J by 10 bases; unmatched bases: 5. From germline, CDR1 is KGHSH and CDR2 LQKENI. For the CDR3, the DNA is TGTGCCAGCTCACCACCTACAGGACAGGGTCCCCAGCATTTT. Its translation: CASSPPTGQGPQHF.

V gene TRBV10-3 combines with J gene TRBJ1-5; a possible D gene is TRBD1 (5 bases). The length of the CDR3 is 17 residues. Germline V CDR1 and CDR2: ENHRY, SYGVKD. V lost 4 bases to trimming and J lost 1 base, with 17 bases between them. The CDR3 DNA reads TGTGCCATCAGTGCAAGGGGCGCGGATGAAAGCAATCAGCCCCAGCATTTT. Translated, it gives CAISARGADESNQPQHF.

CDR3 DNA: TGTGCCAGCAGTGAACTACGGACAGCGGAGCAGTTCTTC. This sequence encodes CASSELRTAEQFF. The chain couples TRBV25-1 to TRBJ2-1; D is possibly TRBD1 (6 bases). The V and J ends lost 2 bases and 10 bases respectively, with 12 bases between them. Germline V lookup: CDR1 MGHDK, CDR2 SYGVNS. The CDR3 is 13 amino acids.

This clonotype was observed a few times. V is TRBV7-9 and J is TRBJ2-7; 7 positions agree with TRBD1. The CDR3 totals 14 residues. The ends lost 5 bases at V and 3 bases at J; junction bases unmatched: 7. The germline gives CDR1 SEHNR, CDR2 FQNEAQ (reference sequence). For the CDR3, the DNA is TGTGCCAGCAGCAAATCGGGACAGAGCTACGAGCAGTACTTC. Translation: CASSKSGQSYEQYF.

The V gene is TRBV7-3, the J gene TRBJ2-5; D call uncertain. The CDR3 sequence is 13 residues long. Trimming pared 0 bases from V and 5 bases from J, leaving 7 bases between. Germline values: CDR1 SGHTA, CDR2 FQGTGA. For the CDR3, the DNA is TGTGCCAGCAGCTTAACAGGGTTGGAGACCCAGTACTTC. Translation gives CASSLTGLETQYF.

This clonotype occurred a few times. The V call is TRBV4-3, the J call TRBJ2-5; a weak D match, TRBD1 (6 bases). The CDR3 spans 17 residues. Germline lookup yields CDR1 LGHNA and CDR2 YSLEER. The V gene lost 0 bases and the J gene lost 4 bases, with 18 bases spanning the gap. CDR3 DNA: TGCGCCAGCAGCCAAGATAGGGGGATTAAAAGAGGAGAGACCCAGTACTTC. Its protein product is CASSQDRGIKRGETQYF.

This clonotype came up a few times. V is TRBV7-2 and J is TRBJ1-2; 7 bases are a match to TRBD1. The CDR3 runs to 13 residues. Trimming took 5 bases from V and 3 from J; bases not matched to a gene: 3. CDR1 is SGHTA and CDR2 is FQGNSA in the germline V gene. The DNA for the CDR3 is TGTGCCAGCAGCCGAGACAGGGACTATGGCTACACCTTC. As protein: CASSRDRDYGYTF.

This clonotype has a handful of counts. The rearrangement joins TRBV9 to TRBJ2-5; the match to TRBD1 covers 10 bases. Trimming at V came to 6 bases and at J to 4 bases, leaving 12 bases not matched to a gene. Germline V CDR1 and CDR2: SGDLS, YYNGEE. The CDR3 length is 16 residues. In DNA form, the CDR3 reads TGTGCCAGCACCCAGTCCGGGACAGGGGTTTTAGAGACCCAGTACTTC. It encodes CASTQSGTGVLETQYF.